This T cell receptor beta chain was captured in a study of T cell responses to AZD1222 COVID-19 vaccine. Study results and caveats: Baseline seropositivity occurred in only six AZD1222 recipients. Unmutated regions of variants are reportedly targeted by nearly half of spike-specific TCRs.

This table comes from immunoSEQ multiplex PCR, and its TCRdb copy is limited to in-frame clones, with some not included. The table has 120,000 or so clones, 88% seen once; the top ten hold around 1.5%. Trimming cost V 2 bases and J 2 bases, with 13 bases left between them. The germline V gene has CDR1 SEHNR and CDR2 FQNEAQ (reference sequence). CDR3 length: 16 amino acids. Remarks on this clone: Its antigen is not known.

The material was peripheral blood, obtained on day 0 of AZD1222 vaccination. This sequence originates from an adult in good health. J is TRBJ1-3 and V is TRBV7-9; tentative D call: TRBD1 (5 bases). Here the CDR3 DNA reads TGTGCCAGCAGCTTAAGCTCGATGACAGCTGGAAACACCATATATTTT. Amino acids: CASSLSSMTAGNTIYF.